The sequence of this T cell receptor (beta chain) was determined in a study of cytomegalovirus exposure and HLA in healthy donors (dated by TCRdb to 2016 to 2017). About the investigation overall: In an earlier analysis of under 750 of the donors, around 290 Gb of sequence data and approximately 120 million unique TCR beta sequences from 150 million to 200 million T cells were reported. An early release that covered about 640 HLA-typed donors contained around 300 gigabases of sequencing data and 65 million to 100 million unique TCR sequences. Of the roughly 390 genotyped donors, 65% to 90% fell in the genetic ancestry cluster associated with self-reported Caucasian donors. The study aimed to test whether signatures of past pathogen exposure could be identified by cataloging public T cell receptors. The study profiled the T cell repertoires of under 700 subjects by immunosequencing and related them to cytomegalovirus serostatus. A separate validation cohort of roughly 110 different subjects was used in addition to the roughly 620-subject first cohort. The study combined high-throughput TCR immunosequencing, statistical association of individual TCRs with disease status, and machine learning to predict cytomegalovirus infection status. In a later analysis, previously published TCR beta repertoires from hundreds of donors were re-analyzed and high-resolution HLA genotyping was added so that TCR occurrence patterns could be studied. Rather than using new phenotypic data, the later analysis identified candidate immune exposures from TCR beta sequences and from how often those sequences occurred across donors. To decide whether each TCR beta V gene segment behaved as functional or pseudogenic, an earlier analysis of approximately 620 of the donors relied on high-throughput TCR beta sequencing. Donor age, sex, ethnicity and CMV serostatus were compiled alongside the repertoire data. A later genetic analysis used genome-wide SNP genotypes for about three fifths of the roughly 700 donors, treating that subset as a discovery cohort. Every discovery cohort repertoire had been produced on one sequencing platform. HLA typing included class I and class II loci at four-digit resolution. The number of typed donors differed by locus: roughly 629-630 for A, B, C, DRB1 and DQB1; 500 to 550 for DQA1; fewer than 610 for DPA1; and 400 to 480 for DPB1. Several DR-DQ haplotypes were handled as single units for association and clustering, since linkage in the cohort was strong. Among some 410 genotyped donors of the cohort, an average of around 250,000 unique TCR beta nucleotide sequences was sequenced per donor, of which about 19% were non-productive.

Reading from cysteine to phenylalanine, the CDR3 counts 14 amino acids. Here the CDR3 DNA is all that survives: 42 bases in frame from base 1. The germline V gene encodes CDR1 SQVTM and CDR2 ANQGSEA. V gives up 8 bases and J gives up 4 bases, and the segment between their germline ends measures 18 bases. On this clone: Its cognate antigen has yet to be identified. Per-base quality was not reported, and no clone a single base away is much larger than it.

The cohort consisted of 670 or so healthy bone marrow donors. At the time of sampling, all cohort members were nominally healthy, though unrecorded immune exposures were likely present. The donor tested CMV seropositive and was one of the 289 seropositive cohort members. Each donor provided a peripheral blood sample, and peripheral blood mononuclear cells were used for TCR beta sequencing. The Qiagen DNeasy Blood Extraction Kit was used to extract genomic DNA from the blood cell samples. Overall results and qualifications from the work: Because HLA typing was missing for some donors at each locus, association tests included only the typed subset. According to a later analysis, most CMV-associated TCR beta chains appeared to be HLA-restricted, and the HLA associations seemed to be driven largely by CMV exposure. Correlated functional status among segregating V segments might reflect linkage disequilibrium, but an unknown experimental factor could not be ruled out. The classifier was reported to diagnose cytomegalovirus status with high specificity and sensitivity in both the original and validation cohorts. In a later analysis, 16,951 TCR beta sequences were associated with specific HLA alleles at a false discovery rate of 0.05. Three of the identified cytomegalovirus-associated TCR beta chains were confirmed in vitro to be specific for cytomegalovirus antigens. Some IMGT-functional V segments, including TRBV6-2 and TRBV6-3, could not be told apart with the 87-base-pair reads, so those segments were excluded. According to the authors, the approach could potentially be generalized to other disease states and immunological phenotypes. This cohort had only TCR beta chains sequenced, and the lack of alpha or paired-chain data limited which features could be detected. According to a later genetic analysis, donors in an Asian-associated ancestry cluster had fewer N-insertions in productive TCRs than the roughly 670-donor mean. Across donors, most TCR sequences were observed very rarely, whereas some public TCRs were present in many individuals. A further reported finding was that TCR beta sequences accurately predicted the HLA-A and HLA-B alleles for most subjects in the first cohort. When HLA alleles, especially DR and DQ, strongly co-occurred, TCR associations were difficult to assign to individual alleles. Several of the top co-occurrence clusters appeared to be linked to parvovirus B19, influenza, CMV and Epstein-Barr virus, according to a later analysis. The presence/absence analyses assumed that sequencing depth was roughly uniform across donors, and that assumption may not be true. The study gave a list of 150 to 200 TCR beta chains associated with cytomegalovirus. V-gene and J-gene trimming of TCR beta chains was associated with a missense DCLRE1C variant in a later genetic analysis, and the association was replicated in an independent cohort. Approximately 16 rarely observed V segments, including chromosome 9 orphons, were excluded from the earlier analysis of approximately 600 of the donors because counts were too low. A cluster of highly shared sequence variants was judged likely to represent a technical artifact of the sequencing pipeline. The only immune exposure information available for the cohort was CMV serostatus. An earlier analysis of 587 of the donors showed that most TCR beta V segments appeared in productive rearrangements either about 87% or about 30% of the time, which broadly matched IMGT annotations. In a later analysis, TCR association rates were found to vary across HLA loci, with the most associated TCRs seen for DRB1 alleles and the fewest for HLA-C alleles. In a later analysis, HLA-associated TCR beta chains were found to be more clonally expanded and to have lower generation probabilities than equally common non-associated chains.

Receptors were amplified or captured by the immunoSEQ multiplex PCR assay. The multiplex PCR relied on a mix of 60 forward primers for TCR Vbeta segments and 13 reverse primers for TCR Jbeta segments. Amplification of the CDR3 region of rearranged TCR beta genes was performed with a multiplex PCR assay on genomic DNA. The Illumina HiSeq System was used to sequence the amplified TCR beta libraries as 87-base-pair reads. Per the authors' processing: In a later analysis, approximately 74 million unique TCR beta chains were counted across the 500 to 700 repertoires, and approximately 11 million of these chains were shared by at least two donors. To remove PCR and sequencing errors, raw reads were error-corrected and collapsed into unique sequences using a nearest-neighbor algorithm that merged closely related sequences. V, D and J gene segments were assigned by aligning CDR3 sequences to IMGT reference sequences. For a sequence to be retained, a match of at least six nucleotides to both a V gene segment and a J gene segment was required. Rearrangements were called productive when the CDR3 lacked stop codons and stayed in frame with V and J; all others were non-productive. CDR3 was defined by IMGT convention, running from the second conserved V-encoded cysteine to the conserved J-encoded phenylalanine. In an earlier analysis of 550 to 650 of the donors, sequences lacking an unambiguous match to a single V gene segment were excluded. In an earlier analysis of some 590 of the donors, a V segment was called functional when productive rearrangements were above 56.7%, and segregating when the standard deviation between donors exceeded 5%. To diagnose cytomegalovirus status from the catalog of TCR beta chain sequences, a statistical classification framework was built. In a later analysis, V and J genes were assigned by comparing TCR nucleotide sequences against IMGT/GENE-DB human TR gene sequences. The TCRdist pipeline was used in a later analysis to assign CDR3 sequences and most-parsimonious VDJ recombination scenarios. In a later analysis, each TCR beta chain was defined by its CDR3 amino acid sequence together with its V-gene family, and reads without a unique V-gene family were excluded. A later analysis removed several hundred highly shared, low-generation-probability nucleotide sequences to deal with suspected cross-contamination and a sequencing artifact. A later analysis calculated a clonal expansion index for each public chain from normalized within-repertoire ranks of inferred template counts. In a later analysis, generation probabilities were computed using a VDJ recombination model fitted to out-of-frame rearrangements, and the results were checked against IGoR. Hypergeometric tests were used in a later analysis to score TCR-TCR, TCR-HLA and TCR-CMV co-occurrence, with a repertoire-size bias correction applied to the TCR pairs. To estimate false discovery rates, a later analysis permuted the HLA or CMV assignments 20 times. A later analysis grouped co-occurring TCRs with DBSCAN, adding TCRdist sequence similarity when clustering within HLA-allele-positive subsets. Repertoires with fewer than 30,000 or more than 120,000 public chains, plus five repertoires with anomalous nucleotide sharing, were excluded from co-occurrence clustering. This immuneACCESS table, as held by TCRdb, lists in-frame sequences with V and J called but not all clones. Of the missing ones, under half trace to an unresolved V gene in checked studies; the others have no known cause. V, J and clone size are taken as reported in that table, and D and trimming were inferred from the DNA itself. In all, the sample holds 82,000 or so clones, and around 76% of those were seen once. 6.2% of the sample is taken by the ten largest.

The clonotype was recovered from a woman between 50 and 59 years old in good health and CMV-seropositive. The chain is assembled from TRBV29-1 and TRBJ2-1; 6 matching bases give a weak D call of TRBD2. The sample consisted of PBMCs. The DNA reads as follows: TGCAGCACCCCTTCGCGGGATGGGTACAATGAGCAGTTCTTC. This yields the protein CSTPSRDGYNEQFF.